These T cell receptor beta chains were read from a single sample in a study of shared clonotypes between healthy human individuals. The data were produced by immunoSEQ multiplex PCR, yet TCRdb's version contains in-frame clones alone and is incomplete. The data contain about 100,000 clones, almost 70% of them singletons. The sample taken for sequencing was memory CD8+ T cells sorted from blood. These receptors originate from a young man in good health. The CDR3 runs from the conserved cysteine through the conserved F or W.

TRBJ2-7 | TRBV27 | CASSLGEMSDEQYF
TRBJ2-1 | TRBV10-2 | CVAGELYEQFF
TRBJ2-7 | TRBV25-1 | CASSPGLAGVYEQYF
TRBJ2-1 | TRBV4-3 | CASSQGGSGTYNEQFF
TRBJ2-7 | TRBV5-8 | CASKDRIAYEQYF
TRBJ2-1 | TRBV25-1 | CASSPDGHNEQFF
TRBJ1-1 | TRBV5-4 | CASSHRQRGPVDTEAFF
TRBJ1-2 | TRBV6-5 | CASSAQGGGYGYTF
TRBJ2-7 | TRBV5-5 | CASSPAPGTYEQYF
TRBJ1-1 | TRBV30 | CAWSVHGPSEAFF
TRBJ2-3 | TRBV7-8 | CASSLDLGLSTDTQYF
TRBJ1-1 | TRBV13 | CASSYIPLLYSPVPLNTEAFF
TRBJ1-3 | TRBV6-4 | CASSGETGAKGNTIYF
TRBJ1-2 | TRBV4-3 | CASSQEGGAGYGYTF
TRBJ2-7 | TRBV9 | CASSVTGYAVEQYF
TRBJ2-7 | TRBV9 | CASSVSGFPHEQYF
TRBJ1-1 | TRBV11-2 | CASSFKSNGGTEAFF
TRBJ2-1 | TRBV6-1 | CASSGFSSHNEQFF
TRBJ2-2 | TRBV7-3 | CASSLTWRHANTGELFF
TRBJ2-3 | TRBV10-2 | CASSELLAGVKEDTQYF
TRBJ2-3 | TRBV7-9 | CASSQLGGELVGDTQYF
TRBJ2-7 | TRBV28 | CASSSTAYEQYF
TRBJ2-7 | TRBV13 | CASSLAGDEQYF
TRBJ1-2 | TRBV5-4 | CASSQGTVTTGYTF
TRBJ1-4 | TRBV9 | CASSVAGGNEKLFF
TRBJ1-1 | TRBV29-1 | CSGRQTNTEAFF
TRBJ2-7 | TRBV28 | CASSDQTYEQYF
TRBJ2-2 | TRBV25-1 | CASEKNTGELFF
TRBJ2-7 | TRBV5-4 | CASGLDSYEQYF
TRBJ2-7 | TRBV5-1 | CASSSGVAGESSYEQYF
TRBJ1-1 | TRBV10-3 | CAIMVSNTEAFF
TRBJ1-5 | TRBV28 | CASSFRGQRIINQPQHF
TRBJ1-5 | TRBV6-1 | CASRPTGPFNQPQHF
TRBJ1-2 | TRBV6-1 | CASVEAYGYTF
TRBJ1-4 | TRBV2 | CASSERQASEELFF
TRBJ2-1 | TRBV27 | CASSLAGGHYSYNEQFF
TRBJ2-2 | TRBV5-1 | CASSYQGDGTGELFF
TRBJ1-2 | TRBV7-4 | CASSLAMTGRGYTF
TRBJ2-5 | TRBV9 | CASSVAGGASETQYF
TRBJ2-7 | TRBV11-2 | CASSLASSAGGEQYF
TRBJ2-1 | TRBV4-3 | CASSQDLNRGLHEQFF
TRBJ1-1 | TRBV2 | CASLQGAFEAFF
TRBJ2-7 | TRBV6-6 | CASTRGTGSYEQYF
TRBJ2-7 | TRBV6-5 | CASSYGPYEQYF
TRBJ1-3 | TRBV25-1 | CASSVRDAGNTIYF
TRBJ2-1 | TRBV4-2 | CASSQEGTEQFF
TRBJ2-1 | TRBV21-1 | CASSRSKRAGVDEQFF
TRBJ1-5 | TRBV7-2 | CASSLDRDQPQHF
TRBJ2-2 | TRBV4-1 | CASSQGGVWTGISGELFF